The 23 T cell receptor beta chains in this list originate from one sample, sequenced in a study of T-cell memory formation after mild COVID-19. TCRdb independently ran MiXCR on the 5' RACE reads; one entry per CDR3 protein. Of about 250,000 distinct CDR3 sequences listed, 15% to 20% were seen once; the top ten hold approximately 3.5%. The sequencing input was PBMCs or a T cell subset sorted from them (not recorded which). Every receptor here comes from a man aged 18 to 30 who had mild COVID-19 (a few samples of this study predate the infection). Cell type and time point are not known.

The gene calls are TRBV5-5 and TRBJ1-2, with D possibly TRBD1 on 5 matching bases. The CDR3 contains 15 residues. V was cut by 2 bases and J by 7 bases, with 18 bases left in between. Germline CDR1 SGHKS, CDR2 YYEKEE (reference sequence). The CDR3, as DNA: TGTGCCAGCAGCTTTTCAACGGGGCCCTTGGTTGGCTACACCTTC. This gives the protein CASSFSTGPLVGYTF. Filled out from reference TRBV5-5 and TRBJ1-2, the complete variable domain reads DAGVTQSPTHLIKTRGQQVTLRCSPISGHKSVSWYQQVLGQGPQFIFQYYEKEERGRGNFPDRFSARQFPNYSSELNVNALLLGDSALYLCASSFSTGPLVGYTFGSGTRLTVV.

In this sample, this clonotype turned up a few times. The chain carries TRBV12-3 or TRBV12-4 and TRBJ1-4; 7 bases fit TRBD1. CDR3 length: 14 amino acids. The J segment lost 10 bases and the V segment lost 5 bases, leaving 10 bases of the junction unmatched. The CDR3 protein is CASSPNRGRGKLFF. The CDR3 nucleotides read TGTGCCAGCAGTCCGAACAGGGGAAGAGGAAAACTGTTTTTT.

This clonotype was picked up a small number of times. The rearrangement links TRBV20-1 to TRBJ2-3, with TRBD2 matching 8 bases. Germline lookup yields CDR1 DFQATT and CDR2 SNEGSKA (reference sequence). Germline trimming cut 3 bases from V and 5 bases from J; bases unmatched to any gene: 4. There are 13 residues in the CDR3. The CDR3 coding sequence is TGCAGTGCTAGCGGGGGGGTACTAGATACGCAGTATTTT. This translates into CSASGGVLDTQYF.

There are a few counts of this clonotype. The chain carries TRBV7-2 and TRBJ2-5, with TRBD1 matching over 7 bases. The CDR3 sequence is 11 residues long. The germline V gene encodes CDR1 SGHTA and CDR2 FQGNSA. The V segment lost 5 bases and the J segment 10 bases; nucleotides outside the gene matches: 4. The CDR3 coding sequence is TGTGCCAGCAGCCCAGGGGGAATCCAGTACTTC. Amino acids: CASSPGGIQYF. Using reference TRBV7-2 and TRBJ2-5 for the parts outside the CDR3, the full variable domain is GAGVSQSPSNKVTEKGKDVELRCDPISGHTALYWYRQSLGQGLEFLIYFQGNSAPDKSGLPSDRFSAERTGGSVSTLTIQRTQQEDSAVYLCASSPGGIQYFGPGTRLLVL.

This clonotype has a handful of counts. The gene calls are TRBV11-2 and TRBJ1-2, with no clear D. The CDR3 spans 15 residues. Trimming left V 5 bases short and J 2 bases short, with 15 bases between. In germline, CDR1 is SGHAT, CDR2 FQNNGV. CDR3 sequence: CASSHQFQENYGYTF. For the CDR3, the DNA is TGTGCCAGCAGCCACCAATTTCAGGAGAACTATGGCTACACCTTC. Using reference TRBV11-2 and TRBJ1-2 for the parts outside the CDR3, the full variable domain is EAGVAQSPRYKIIEKRQSVAFWCNPISGHATLYWYQQILGQGPKLLIQFQNNGVVDDSQLPKDRFSAERLKGVDSTLKIQPAKLEDSAVYLCASSHQFQENYGYTFGSGTRLTVV.

CDR3 nucleotide sequence: TGTGCCAGCAGTTACAGGGGGACCACTGAAGCTTTCTTT. Encoded protein: CASSYRGTTEAFF. This rearrangement joins TRBV6-5 to TRBJ1-1, with D maybe TRBD1 (6 bases). CDR1 is MNHEY and CDR2 is SVGAGI in the germline V gene. Trimming removed 2 bases from V and 4 bases from J, with 8 bases in between. This CDR3 spans 13 amino acids.

About this clonotype itself: This may be a read error: a much more frequent sequence differs by one nucleotide. The chain employs TRBV7-2 and TRBJ2-3, with 8 nucleotides matching TRBD1. J gave up 5 bases and V 5 bases, and 3 bases lay outside the gene matches. The germline gives CDR1 SGHTA, CDR2 FQGNSA. This CDR3 is 13 amino acids long. The CDR3 sequence: CASSTGQVDTQYF. CDR3 DNA sequence: TGTGCCAGCAGCACGGGACAGGTAGATACGCAGTATTTT.

The chain recombines TRBV6-2 or TRBV6-3 with TRBJ2-1; tentative D call: TRBD2 (6 bases). Germline CDR1 and CDR2: MNHEY and SVGEGT. The CDR3 contains 13 residues. Trimming cost V 7 bases and J 0 bases, with 7 bases left between them. In DNA, the CDR3 is TGTGCCAGCATGGGAGGCTCCTACAATGAGCAGTTCTTC. This encodes CASMGGSYNEQFF.

The rearrangement links TRBV5-4 to TRBJ2-4; D is possibly TRBD1 (5 bases). V was trimmed by 4 bases and J by 8 bases, leaving 13 bases between them. This CDR3 spans 13 amino acids. CDR1 and CDR2 from the germline V gene are SGHNT and YYREEE (reference sequence). The CDR3, as DNA: TGTGCCAGCAGCCAGGACACCCAGGACATTCAGTACTTC. It translates to CASSQDTQDIQYF.

This clonotype came up a few times. The chain is built from TRBV30 and TRBJ1-5, with D maybe TRBD1 (5 bases). Germline V gives CDR1 GTSNPN, CDR2 SVGIG (reference sequence). CDR3 length equals 14 residues. V lost 3 bases and J 9 bases, leaving 18 bases between the germline ends. The CDR3 region has the DNA TGTGCCTGGAGCAGCGACAGCGGCGTAGGGCCCCAGCATTTT. Encoded protein: CAWSSDSGVGPQHF.

This clonotype was found a few times. V gene TRBV2 combines with J gene TRBJ2-2; 9 positions agree with TRBD2. Trimming cost V 5 bases and J 7 bases; bases outside gene matches: 8. This CDR3 comprises 15 residues. Germline CDR1 is SNHLY and CDR2 is FYNNEI. The CDR3, as DNA: TGTGCCAGCAGTCTCGAAGAAGCGGGGGGCGGGGAGCTGTTTTTT. Residues: CASSLEEAGGGELFF. Full variable domain (missing parts from reference TRBV2 and TRBJ2-2): EPEVTQTPSHQVTQMGQEVILRCVPISNHLYFYWYRQILGQKVEFLVSFYNNEISEKSEIFDDQFSVERPDGSNFTLKIRSTKLEDSAMYFCASSLEEAGGGELFFGEGSRLTVL.

This clonotype was counted ten times or more. The V call is TRBV7-2, the J call TRBJ1-1; 7 positions agree with TRBD1. The germline gives CDR1 SGHTA, CDR2 FQGNSA. V lost 7 bases to trimming and J lost 0 bases; unmatched junction nucleotides: 8. This CDR3 region has 15 residues. CDR3 DNA: TGTGCCAGCAACCCGACAGGGATAGTGAACACTGAAGCTTTCTTT. Translation gives CASNPTGIVNTEAFF.

The chain recombines TRBV20-1 with TRBJ1-1; TRBD1 might be the D (5 bases). Looked up from germline, CDR1 is DFQATT and CDR2 is SNEGSKA (reference sequence). V lost 3 bases and J 1 base, leaving 9 bases between the germline ends. The CDR3 loop spans 13 amino acids. The CDR3 is CSARGPWNTEAFF. In nucleotides, the CDR3 is TGCAGTGCTAGGGGACCGTGGAACACTGAAGCTTTCTTT.

The CDR3 sequence is CASSLQGAVNYGYTF. CDR3 coding DNA: TGCGCCAGCAGCTTACAGGGGGCGGTAAACTATGGCTACACCTTC. The V gene is TRBV5-1, the J gene TRBJ1-2, with TRBD1 identical over 9 bases. Germline loops: CDR1 SGHRS, CDR2 YFSETQ. V lost 2 bases and J lost 2; bases outside the gene matches: 4. This CDR3 has 15 amino acids.

This sequence joins TRBV6-2 or TRBV6-3 and TRBJ2-5; 7 bases match TRBD1. This CDR3 region has 13 residues. Germline CDR1 reads MNHEY; CDR2 reads SVGEGT. After removal of 6 bases from V and 4 bases from J, the junction contained 5 bases not matched to a gene. CDR3 region: CASRGRDRETQYF. CDR3 DNA sequence: TGTGCCAGCAGAGGCCGGGACAGAGAGACCCAGTACTTC.

This clonotype has a handful of counts. The rearrangement uses TRBV7-2 and TRBJ1-5; 11 positions match TRBD1. CDR3 length equals 15 residues. Germline CDR1 SGHTA, CDR2 FQGNSA. Trimming took 1 base from V and 7 from J; bases not matched to a gene: 3. This CDR3 is CASSLGGQGVQPQHF. DNA of the CDR3: TGTGCCAGCAGCTTAGGGGGACAGGGGGTACAGCCCCAGCATTTT. The entire variable domain, with the rest obtained from reference TRBV7-2 and TRBJ1-5, is as follows: GAGVSQSPSNKVTEKGKDVELRCDPISGHTALYWYRQSLGQGLEFLIYFQGNSAPDKSGLPSDRFSAERTGGSVSTLTIQRTQQEDSAVYLCASSLGGQGVQPQHFGDGTRLSIL.

The chain is built from TRBV5-4 and TRBJ2-2; tentative D call: TRBD1 (7 bases). Germline V CDR1 and CDR2: SGHNT, YYREEE (reference sequence). Trimming took 10 bases from V and 4 from J, leaving 17 bases between them. The CDR3 is 14 amino acids. This chain's CDR3 is CASYQGGGTGELFF. CDR3 bases: TGTGCCTCCTATCAGGGGGGCGGCACCGGGGAGCTGTTTTTT.

The CDR3 region is CASSETRSSYEQYF. Here the CDR3 DNA reads TGTGCCAGCAGCGAGACACGCAGCTCCTACGAGCAGTACTTC. The chain is built from TRBV9 and TRBJ2-7; D gene uncertain. The CDR3 is 14 residues long. With 3 bases removed from V and 0 bases from J, the gap between germline ends came to 10 bases. CDR1 is SGDLS and CDR2 is YYNGEE in the germline V gene.

The chain employs TRBV20-1 and TRBJ2-1; possibly TRBD1 or TRBD2 for D (5 bases each). The V and J ends lost 3 bases and 8 bases respectively, with 14 bases between them. Looked up from germline, CDR1 is DFQATT and CDR2 is SNEGSKA (reference sequence). The CDR3 covers 13 residues. The CDR3 nucleotides are TGCAGTGCTAGTTCCGGGACCTCCGATGAGCAGTTCTTC. It yields the protein CSASSGTSDEQFF.

The chain employs TRBV4-2 and TRBJ2-4, with 10 bases identical to TRBD1. V trimming: 1 base; J trimming: 0 bases; junction bases outside the gene matches: 3. Germline-derived CDR1 and CDR2 are LGHNA and YNFKEQ. This CDR3 comprises 17 residues. CDR3 in amino acids: CASSQAGTGVAKNIQYF. DNA of the CDR3: TGTGCCAGCAGCCAAGCCGGGACAGGGGTAGCCAAAAACATTCAGTACTTC.

This clonotype was seen ten or more times. The chain links TRBV5-1 to TRBJ2-5; D is undetermined. Germline V lookup: CDR1 SGHRS, CDR2 YFSETQ. V was shortened by 5 bases and J by 4 bases, with 6 bases between the two germline ends. CDR3 length: 11 residues. CDR3 loop: CASSVRETQYF. CDR3 nucleotide sequence: TGCGCCAGCAGTGTGAGAGAGACCCAGTACTTC.

This clonotype was counted between two and nine times. The genes are TRBV5-1 and TRBJ2-2; D gene ambiguous. This CDR3 comprises 13 residues. The V gene lost 4 bases and the J gene lost 8 bases, with 12 bases spanning the gap. The germline CDR1 and CDR2 sequences are SGHRS and YFSETQ. The CDR3 DNA follows: TGCGCCAGCAGCCTGGTTCCTACGGGGGAGCTGTTTTTT. Translating gives CASSLVPTGELFF.

In this sample, this clonotype turned up many times. V is TRBV7-9 and J is TRBJ2-3; D may correspond to TRBD1 or TRBD2 (5 bases each). The V end was cut by 8 bases, the J end by 6 bases, with 12 bases between. The CDR3 extends over 12 amino acids. CDR1 SEHNR and CDR2 FQNEAQ come from the germline V gene (reference sequence). This chain's CDR3 is CASDRDADTQYF. The CDR3 DNA reads as TGTGCCAGCGACCGGGACGCCGATACGCAGTATTTT.